This T cell receptor beta chain was captured by sequencing in a study of cytomegalovirus exposure and HLA in healthy donors. General observations from the study: With DRB1 most and HLA-C fewest, TCR association rates differed between HLA loci in a later analysis. An analysis was carried out at a later point. It showed that HLA-associated TCR beta chains were more clonally expanded than equally common non-associated chains.

The primer mix had 60 Vbeta and 13 Jbeta primers. Clones were read by immunoSEQ multiplex PCR, and TCRdb kept only the in-frame ones, dropping some. Of 200,000 or so clones detected, 82% appear once; the ten largest clones hold around 6.3%. With respect to this clone: Its matching antigen is unknown.

The ends were cut back, 4 bases at V and 1 base at J, with 12 bases in the middle. CDR3 size: 14 residues. Germline CDR1 reads SGHDT; CDR2 reads YYEEEE. This receptor was identified in a woman aged 45-65 years in good health and CMV-seropositive. This sequence joins TRBV5-6 and TRBJ2-7; D perhaps matches TRBD2 (6 bases). Specimen: PBMCs. The CDR3 protein is CASSPSGSSYEQYF. CDR3 DNA sequence: TGTGCCAGCAGCCCAAGCGGGTCTTCCTACGAGCAGTACTTC.